Reported below is one T cell receptor beta chain. In TCRdb, the 5' RACE reads were re-called with MiXCR into one record per CDR3 protein. The sample consists of 600,000 to 850,000 distinct CDR3 sequences, 18% of them appearing once. These data belong to a study of identical twins. Per the germline V gene, CDR1 is MNHEY and CDR2 is SVGAGI. V lost 2 bases to trimming and J lost 6 bases, with 13 bases between them. The CDR3 is made up of 15 amino acids. The same data also went into a second study, on T cells expressing NK-cell markers. That paper adds: The TCR beta repertoires originated in sorted CD3+CD56+NKG2C+, CD3+CD56+NKG2C- and CD3+CD56-NKG2C+ T cells.

J is TRBJ2-2 and V is TRBV6-5, with a possible D match to TRBD1 (5 bases). The TCR comes from a woman aged 18-29 years in good health. The sample taken for sequencing was PBMCs. In DNA, the CDR3 is TGTGCCAGCAGTTACACTAACCAGGGATCCGGGGAGCTGTTTTTT. Its translation: CASSYTNQGSGELFF.